The T cell receptor beta chain under discussion was sequenced for a study of blood T cell repertoires in COVID-19. The wider study: COVID-19 samples, acute and convalescent, were from the United States, Italy and Spain. In each case, the material was cDNA or gDNA derived from T cells, B-cell-depleted T cells, or PBMCs.

Germline V gene sequence: CDR1 SGDLS, CDR2 YYNGEE. Losses at the gene ends were 4 bases for V and 4 bases for J; bases not matched to a gene: 8. This CDR3 spans 15 amino acids. In the original analysis: For nucleated cells, counts were estimated from reference gene primer amplification. Some clones are missing from TCRdb's copy, which holds only in-frame ones; the method was immunoSEQ multiplex PCR. V, J and clone size were drawn from that table, and D and trimming were deduced from the DNA. Seen here are 200,000 to 250,000 clones, around four fifths observed once, and the top ten hold 2% to 3%. Input material: peripheral blood. This clonotype was obtained from a woman in her 70s with active or convalescent COVID-19. The rearrangement joins TRBV9 to TRBJ1-2, with 9 bases lining up with TRBD1. The CDR3 nucleotides are TGTGCCAGCAGCCCTAGGGGGGACAGGGTCTATGGCTACACCTTC. Protein: CASSPRGDRVYGYTF.